Each of the 4 T cell receptor beta chains below was sequenced from the same sample in a study of shared clonotypes between healthy human individuals. Only in-frame clones appear in the TCRdb table, and some are missing; sequencing was by immunoSEQ multiplex PCR. The sample lists 1,500,000 or so clones, roughly 96% occurring once. The source material was naive CD4+ T cells sorted from blood. Subset noted: CD45RA+ positively selected. The receptor source for this set is a young man in good health.

CDR3 DNA: TGCGCCAGCAGCGCACCGACAGGGGGCGGTAACACTGAAGCTTTCTTT. It specifies CASSAPTGGGNTEAFF. V usage is TRBV5-1 and J usage is TRBJ1-1, with TRBD1 matching 10 bases. V shed 4 bases, J shed 2 bases, and the junction held 8 bases outside the gene matches. Germline CDR1 is SGHRS and CDR2 is YFSETQ. CDR3 length: 16 amino acids.

The J gene is TRBJ2-6, the V gene TRBV5-8; D is possibly TRBD1 or TRBD2 (5 bases each). The length of the CDR3 is 16 residues. In germline, CDR1 is SGHTS, CDR2 YDEGEE. Trimming removed 4 bases at V and 1 base at J, with 12 bases between. CDR3: CASSHGWGSGANVLTF. The CDR3 nucleotides read TGTGCCAGCAGCCACGGCTGGGGGTCTGGGGCCAACGTCCTGACTTTC.

The chain carries TRBV18 and TRBJ1-5; TRBD1 is a possible D gene (6 bases). Germline CDR1 reads KGHSH; CDR2 reads LQKENI. Trimming left V 6 bases short and J 0 bases short, with 15 bases between. This CDR3 region has 16 residues. The CDR3 bases are TGTGCCAGCTCGGGGACGGGACAATATAGCAATCAGCCCCAGCATTTT. Its protein is CASSGTGQYSNQPQHF.

This rearrangement joins TRBV6-1 to TRBJ2-7, with 8 bases fitting TRBD2. This CDR3 is 18 amino acids long. Germline trimming cut 1 base from V and 1 base from J; bases unmatched to any gene: 12. CDR1 is MNHNS, CDR2 SASEGT, per germline. The CDR3 spells CASSEVGIGRGDSYEQYF. The CDR3 nucleotides read TGTGCCAGCAGTGAAGTGGGTATCGGGAGGGGGGATTCCTACGAGCAGTACTTC.